This T cell receptor beta chain was obtained from a study of cytomegalovirus exposure and HLA in healthy donors. In the PCR, 60 Vbeta and 13 Jbeta primers were used. Profiled with immunoSEQ multiplex PCR; TCRdb holds only in-frame clones, not every one. There are approximately 100,000 clones in the sample; around 80% occur only once, and under 8% lies in the top ten. Study-wide findings and caveats: The classifier reportedly diagnosed cytomegalovirus status with high specificity and sensitivity. As immune exposure information, only CMV serostatus was available.

Remarks on this clone: No antigen is known for it.

There were likely unrecorded immune exposures, though donors were nominally healthy when sampled. Sequenced: PBMCs. This TCR derives from a woman aged 45-65 years in good health and CMV-seropositive.

DNA for the CDR3: TGTGCCAGCAGCCCTACAGGGGGCTCCTACGAGCAGTACTTC. This encodes CASSPTGGSYEQYF. The chain carries TRBV7-9 and TRBJ2-7; the match to TRBD1 covers 8 bases. V lost 5 bases to trimming and J lost 0 bases; unmatched junction nucleotides: 3. The CDR3 totals 14 residues. CDR1 and CDR2 (germline): SEHNR, FQNEAQ (reference sequence).